The rows below give T cell receptor beta chains drawn from one sample of a study of blood T cell repertoires in COVID-19. Method: immunoSEQ multiplex PCR; TCRdb's copy keeps in-frame clones and lacks some. The sample shows around 370,000 clones, about 88% of them seen only once. The specimen sequenced was peripheral blood. The receptor source for this set is a woman aged 70-85 years with COVID-19, enrolled during active disease. Each CDR3 is given with its conserved first and last residue. D genes are given only for firm matches. Size is omitted from some rows. Given values are once, few, many or a class for expanded clones.

j_gene,d_gene,v_gene,abundance,CDR3aa,CDR3nt
TRBJ2-7,TRBD2,TRBV6-5,-,CASSRLAGVYEQYF,TGTGCCAGCAGTCGACTAGCGGGGGTTTACGAGCAGTACTTC
TRBJ1-6,-,TRBV30,-,CACAGQSNSPLHF,TGTGCCTGCGCCGGACAGTCAAATTCACCCCTCCACTTT
TRBJ1-1,-,TRBV7-2,-,CASSSQGIGEAFF,TGTGCCAGCAGCTCCCAGGGGATAGGTGAAGCTTTCTTT
TRBJ1-2,-,TRBV4-3,-,CASSQSVLVAGLYGYTF,TGCGCCAGCAGCCAATCCGTCCTGGTGGCTGGGCTCTATGGCTACACCTTC
TRBJ2-1,-,TRBV6-1,-,CASSENSWGGPYNEQFF,TGTGCCAGCAGTGAAAATAGCTGGGGGGGCCCCTACAATGAGCAGTTCTTC
TRBJ1-1,-,TRBV10-2,-,CASSGVLTGPMNTEAFF,TGCGCCAGCAGTGGGGTATTAACAGGGCCTATGAACACTGAAGCTTTCTTT
TRBJ1-1,-,TRBV12-3/TRBV12-4,-,CASSFGNTEAFF,TGTGCCAGCAGTTTCGGTAACACTGAAGCTTTCTTT
TRBJ1-2,-,TRBV5-6,once,CASTWGSTGGYTF,TGTGCCAGCACCTGGGGCAGCACCGGGGGCTACACCTTC
TRBJ1-5,TRBD1,TRBV2,few,CASRDPRGTGHQPQHF,TGTGCCAGCAGAGACCCCAGGGGGACGGGCCATCAGCCCCAGCATTTT
TRBJ2-1,TRBD2,TRBV11-2,-,CASSLGLAGWNEQFF,TGTGCCAGCAGCTTAGGGCTAGCGGGTTGGAATGAGCAGTTCTTC
TRBJ2-4,TRBD2,TRBV19,-,CASSISGGAYGKNIQYF,TGTGCCAGTAGTATTTCGGGGGGGGCCTATGGCAAAAACATTCAGTACTTC
TRBJ2-1,-,TRBV7-5,-,CARSSTTSVHEQFF,TGTGCCAGAAGCTCAACGACTAGCGTCCATGAGCAGTTCTTC
TRBJ1-6,-,TRBV28,-,CASSVRGSNSPLHF,TGTGCCAGTTCCGTTCGGGGGTCTAATTCACCCCTCCACTTT
TRBJ1-5,-,TRBV18,-,CASSPSVNQPQHF,TGTGCCAGCTCACCTAGTGTCAATCAGCCCCAGCATTTT
TRBJ2-5,TRBD2,TRBV4-1,-,CASSQGLAGQETQYF,TGCGCCAGCAGCCAGGGACTAGCGGGCCAAGAGACCCAGTACTTC
TRBJ2-5,TRBD1,TRBV19,-,CASRPGQGARETQYF,TGTGCCAGTAGACCGGGACAGGGGGCGCGGGAGACCCAGTACTTC
TRBJ1-4,-,TRBV7-9,-,CASSLVGATNEKLFF,TGTGCCAGCAGCCTAGTGGGAGCAACTAATGAAAAACTGTTTTTT
TRBJ1-4,TRBD1,TRBV28,-,CASANRGANEKLFF,TGTGCCAGCGCGAACAGGGGAGCTAATGAAAAACTGTTTTTT
TRBJ1-3,-,TRBV21-1,-,CASSKATARGNTIYF,TGTGCCAGCAGCAAAGCTACCGCACGGGGAAACACCATATATTTT
TRBJ1-2,-,TRBV9,-,CASSDWDKSANYGYTF,TGTGCCAGCAGCGACTGGGACAAGTCCGCTAACTATGGCTACACCTTC
TRBJ1-2,-,TRBV29-1,-,CSVEGSRGSDYGYTF,TGCAGCGTTGAGGGCTCGCGGGGCTCTGACTATGGCTACACCTTC
TRBJ1-1,-,TRBV10-3,-,CATSYSGDAREAFF,TGTGCCACTAGCTACTCAGGGGACGCCCGAGAAGCTTTCTTT
TRBJ1-5,-,TRBV5-1,-,CASSLVYRVIGNQPQHF,TGCGCCAGCAGCTTGGTCTACCGGGTAATAGGCAATCAGCCCCAGCATTTT
TRBJ1-5,TRBD1,TRBV4-2,-,CASSQGTGGNQPQHF,TGTGCCAGCAGCCAAGGGACAGGGGGCAATCAGCCCCAGCATTTT
TRBJ1-6,TRBD1,TRBV5-4,-,CASSLGQGRGSPLHF,TGTGCCAGCAGCTTGGGACAGGGTAGGGGTTCACCCCTCCACTTT
TRBJ2-5,TRBD1,TRBV7-9,once,CASSGNPGQGYPRETQYF,TGTGCCAGCAGCGGCAATCCGGGACAGGGGTACCCCCGGGAGACCCAGTACTTC
TRBJ1-1,-,TRBV24-1,-,CATSDPGVNTEAFF,TGTGCCACCAGTGACCCCGGGGTTAACACTGAAGCTTTCTTT
TRBJ1-1,TRBD1,TRBV9,-,CASSPGRTGGTEAFF,TGTGCCAGCAGCCCGGGGAGGACAGGGGGCACTGAAGCTTTCTTT
TRBJ2-4,-,TRBV12-3/TRBV12-4,once,CASSLGLGSIQYF,TGTGCCAGCAGTTTAGGGTTGGGGAGCATTCAGTACTTC
TRBJ2-7,-,TRBV5-6,-,CASSFGQGGYEQYF,TGTGCCAGCAGCTTCGGCCAGGGAGGATACGAGCAGTACTTC
TRBJ2-7,-,TRBV7-9,-,CASSLEPTGTGEQYF,TGTGCCAGCAGCTTAGAGCCCACAGGGACGGGCGAGCAGTACTTC